Listed below are T cell receptor beta chains from one sample, sequenced in a study of blood T cell repertoires in COVID-19. Only in-frame clones appear in the TCRdb table, and some are missing; sequencing was by immunoSEQ multiplex PCR. Among 130,000 to 150,000 clones listed, about 80% were seen once. Specimen: PBMCs or T cells enriched from blood (not recorded which). These receptors were obtained from a man aged 45 to 65 who had recovered from COVID-19. Each CDR3 is given with its conserved first and last residue. A D gene is named only where the DNA matches it firmly. Clone sizes are given selectively: once, few, many, or a class where the clone is expanded.

J,size,V,D,CDR3,DNA
TRBJ1-6,.,TRBV6-5,.,CASILGLTNSPLHF,TGTGCCAGCATCCTAGGACTGACCAATTCACCCCTCCACTTT
TRBJ2-7,.,TRBV7-8,TRBD1,CASSQDRVFTYEQYF,TGTGCCAGCAGCCAGGACAGGGTTTTTACCTACGAGCAGTACTTC
TRBJ1-6,few,TRBV6-6,.,CASSYGGRLLNSPLHF,TGTGCCAGCAGTTACGGCGGGCGGCTGCTTAATTCACCCCTCCACTTT
TRBJ1-2,.,TRBV7-8,.,CASSLADSNYGYTF,TGTGCCAGCAGCTTAGCCGACTCCAACTATGGCTACACCTTC
TRBJ1-5,.,TRBV12-5,.,CASGSRGGDLGPQHF,TGTGCTAGTGGTTCCCGGGGAGGGGATTTAGGGCCCCAGCATTTT
TRBJ2-3,.,TRBV6-5,.,CASNPGMGLTDTQYF,TGTGCCAGCAACCCGGGGATGGGCCTCACAGATACGCAGTATTTT
TRBJ2-7,.,TRBV5-8,TRBD1,CASSLYTGGEQYF,TGTGCCAGCAGCTTATATACAGGGGGCGAGCAGTACTTC
TRBJ2-5,once,TRBV30,.,CAQGGQETQYF,TGTGCCCAAGGGGGCCAAGAGACCCAGTACTTC
TRBJ1-4,.,TRBV28,.,CASKRVNEKLFF,TGTGCCAGCAAGAGGGTTAATGAAAAACTGTTTTTT
TRBJ1-2,.,TRBV9,.,CASSRGGAGVYGYTF,TGTGCCAGCAGCCGCGGTGGGGCAGGGGTCTATGGCTACACCTTC
TRBJ1-3,.,TRBV7-6,.,CASSLALGNTIYF,TGTGCCAGCAGCTTAGCGCTAGGAAACACCATATATTTT